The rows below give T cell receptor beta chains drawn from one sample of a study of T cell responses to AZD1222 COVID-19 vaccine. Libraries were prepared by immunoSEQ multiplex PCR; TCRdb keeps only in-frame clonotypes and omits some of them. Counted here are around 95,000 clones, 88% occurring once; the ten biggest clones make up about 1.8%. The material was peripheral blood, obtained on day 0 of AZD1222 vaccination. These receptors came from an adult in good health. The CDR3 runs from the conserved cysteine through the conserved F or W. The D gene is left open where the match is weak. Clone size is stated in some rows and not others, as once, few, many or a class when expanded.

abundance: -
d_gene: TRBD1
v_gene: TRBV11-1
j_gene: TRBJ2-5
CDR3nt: TGTGCCAGCAGCTCCCGGGACAGCAGCGAAGAGACCCAGTACTTC
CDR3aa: CASSSRDSSEETQYF

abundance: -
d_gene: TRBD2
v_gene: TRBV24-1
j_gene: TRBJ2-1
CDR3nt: TGTGCCACCAGTGATTCACGAGGACTAGGGAACAATGAGCAGTTCTTC
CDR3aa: CATSDSRGLGNNEQFF

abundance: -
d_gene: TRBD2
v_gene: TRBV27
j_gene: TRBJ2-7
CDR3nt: TGTGCCACCGTCGCGGGAGGTCTTGGGGAGCAGTACTTC
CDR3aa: CATVAGGLGEQYF

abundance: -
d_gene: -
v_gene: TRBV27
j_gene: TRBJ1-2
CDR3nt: TGTGCCAGCAGTTTTGAAGGGGTGGGCGGCTACACCTTC
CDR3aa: CASSFEGVGGYTF

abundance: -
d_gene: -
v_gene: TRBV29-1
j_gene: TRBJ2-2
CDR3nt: TGCAGCGGGGCCGGGACAACGAACACCGGGGAGCTGTTTTTT
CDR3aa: CSGAGTTNTGELFF

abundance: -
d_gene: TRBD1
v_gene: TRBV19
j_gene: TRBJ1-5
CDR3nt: TGTGCCAGTAGTACGGGACAGGGGGCAGGGCAGCCCCAGCATTTT
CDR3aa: CASSTGQGAGQPQHF

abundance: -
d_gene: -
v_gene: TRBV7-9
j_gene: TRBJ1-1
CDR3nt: TGTGCCAGCAGCCACCAATTGACAGGCACTGAAGCTTTCTTT
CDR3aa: CASSHQLTGTEAFF

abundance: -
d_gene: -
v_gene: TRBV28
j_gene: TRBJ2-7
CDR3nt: TGTGCCAGCAGCCCTAGAACTAGGGTCTACGAGCAGTACTTC
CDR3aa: CASSPRTRVYEQYF

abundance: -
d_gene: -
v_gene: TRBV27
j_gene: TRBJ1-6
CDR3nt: TGTGCCAGCAGTTTCGAAGGCTTGGGTTCACCCCTCCACTTT
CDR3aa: CASSFEGLGSPLHF

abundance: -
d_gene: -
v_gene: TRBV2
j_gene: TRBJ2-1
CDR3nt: TGTGCCAGCAGCCGGTGGAATGAGCAGTTCTTC
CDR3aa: CASSRWNEQFF

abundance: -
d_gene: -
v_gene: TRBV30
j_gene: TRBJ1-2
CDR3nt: TGTGCCTGGAGTCCGGGATATGGCTACACCTTC
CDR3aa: CAWSPGYGYTF

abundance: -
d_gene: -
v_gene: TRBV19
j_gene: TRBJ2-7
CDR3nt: TGTGCCAGTAGTATAGCGGCCCAGCCTCACGTCGGGCAGTACTTC
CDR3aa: CASSIAAQPHVGQYF

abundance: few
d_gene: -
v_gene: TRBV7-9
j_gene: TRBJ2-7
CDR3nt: TGTGCCAGCAGCTTTGGGGACCGCTCCTACGAGCAGTACTTC
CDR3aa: CASSFGDRSYEQYF

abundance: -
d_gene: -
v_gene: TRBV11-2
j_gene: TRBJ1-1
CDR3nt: TGTGCCAGCAGCTTAGAGGTGAACACTGAAGCTTTCTTT
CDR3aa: CASSLEVNTEAFF

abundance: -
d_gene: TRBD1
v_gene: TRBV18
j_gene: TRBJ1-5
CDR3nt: TGTGCCAGCTCACCATCGGCAGGGGGAAGGCAGCCCCAGCATTTT
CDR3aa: CASSPSAGGRQPQHF

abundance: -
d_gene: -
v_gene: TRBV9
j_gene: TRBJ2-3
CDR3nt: TGTGCCAGCAGCGGCACTAGCAGTAGCACAGATACGCAGTATTTT
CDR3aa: CASSGTSSSTDTQYF

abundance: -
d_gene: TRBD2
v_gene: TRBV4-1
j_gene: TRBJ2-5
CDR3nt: TGCGCCAGCAGCCAACTAGCGGAACAAGAGACCCAGTACTTC
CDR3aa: CASSQLAEQETQYF

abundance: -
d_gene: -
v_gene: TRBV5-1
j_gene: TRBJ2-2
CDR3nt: TGCGCCAGCAGCTTGGGGCATGGACAAGAGAACACCGGGGAGCTGTTTTTT
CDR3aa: CASSLGHGQENTGELFF

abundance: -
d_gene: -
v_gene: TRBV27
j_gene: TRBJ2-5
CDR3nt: TGTGCCAGCAGCCACGGACAGCTACAAGAGACCCAGTACTTC
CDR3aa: CASSHGQLQETQYF

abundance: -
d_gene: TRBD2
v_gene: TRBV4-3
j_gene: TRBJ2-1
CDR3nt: TGCGCCAGCAGCCAAGACCTTGCTAGCGGGAACTACCAGTTCTTC
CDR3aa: CASSQDLASGNYQFF

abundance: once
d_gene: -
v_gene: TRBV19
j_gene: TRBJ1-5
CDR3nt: TGTGCCAGTAGTATGACACTTAGCAATCAGCCCCAGCATTTT
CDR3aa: CASSMTLSNQPQHF

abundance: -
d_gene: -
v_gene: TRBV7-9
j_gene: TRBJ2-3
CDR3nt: TGTGCCAGCAGCTTAGATTACACAGATACGCAGTATTTT
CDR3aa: CASSLDYTDTQYF

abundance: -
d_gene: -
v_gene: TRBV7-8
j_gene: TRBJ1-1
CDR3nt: TGTGCCAGCAGCTCTGGGACCACTGAAGCTTTCTTT
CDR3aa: CASSSGTTEAFF

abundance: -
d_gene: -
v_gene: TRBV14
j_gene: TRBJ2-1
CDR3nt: TGTGCCAGCCATAGCGGAGGAACGAATGAGCAGTTCTTC
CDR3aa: CASHSGGTNEQFF

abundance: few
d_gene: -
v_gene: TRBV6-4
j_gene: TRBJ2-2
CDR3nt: TGTGCCAGCAGTGACCGGTGGGTGACAGGGAGGGCCGGGGAGCTGTTTTTT
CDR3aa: CASSDRWVTGRAGELFF

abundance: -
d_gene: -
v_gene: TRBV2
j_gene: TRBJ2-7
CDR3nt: TGTGTCACAGCAGGCAGGTCCAACTACGAGCAGTACTTC
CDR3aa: CVTAGRSNYEQYF

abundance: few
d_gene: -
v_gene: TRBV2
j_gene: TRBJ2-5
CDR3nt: TGTGCCAGCAGGTTAGAGACCCAGTACTTC
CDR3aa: CASRLETQYF